This record covers a single TCR beta chain. Antigen specificity is unknown. The entry originates in a study of somatic mutations in cytotoxic T cells in rheumatoid arthritis. Study background: The authors flow-sorted some V beta antibody-stained T-cell populations at nearly 100% purity, including V beta1+ cells that they sequenced for TCRB.

The V and J ends lost 1 base and 4 bases, in that order; junction bases with no gene match: 7. This CDR3 has 17 amino acids. The germline V gene has CDR1 MDHEN and CDR2 SYDVKM. Clones were read by immunoSEQ multiplex PCR, and TCRdb kept only the in-frame ones, dropping some. Among approximately 8,200 clones listed, about 77% were seen once. The study, taken as a whole, reports: CD8+ T cells showed clonality that did not differ significantly between patients with rheumatoid arthritis and age-matched healthy controls. CD8+ clonality increased with age in rheumatoid arthritis patients but not in healthy controls. Expanded CD8+ clones had unknown antigen targets.

The origin of this receptor is an adult with rheumatoid arthritis. The chain uses TRBV28 and TRBJ1-6; TRBD1 matches at 7 bases. The sample consisted of CD8+ T cells sorted from blood. The CDR3 loop is CASSLYAGTAYNSPLHF. CDR3 bases: TGTGCCAGCAGTTTATACGCGGGGACAGCTTATAATTCACCCCTCCACTTT. The variable domain in full, completed from reference TRBV28 and TRBJ1-6, reads DVKVTQSSRYLVKRTGEKVFLECVQDMDHENMFWYRQDPGLGLRLIYFSYDVKMKEKGDIPEGYSVSREKKERFSLILESASTNQTSMYLCASSLYAGTAYNSPLHFGNGTRLTVT.